This T cell receptor beta chain was sequenced in a study of early stage breast cancer tumors. This clone is large. Its antigen remains unidentified. Tissue for this sample was collected roughly 1.9-4.5 cm from the breast tumor. In germline, CDR1 is LNHDA, CDR2 SQIVND (reference sequence). The CDR3 extends over 19 amino acids. V dropped 5 bases and J dropped 3 bases, with 26 bases sitting between them. Each sample had two DNA replicates, about 0.47 ug blood or 1.5 ug tissue. The repertoire was sequenced with immunoSEQ multiplex PCR; TCRdb's copy has only in-frame clones and lacks some. The sample consists of several thousand clones, over 65% of them appearing once. Study-level findings and limits: Comparing each tissue with blood distinguished tumor from normal in about 90% of the 16 patients.

The origin of this receptor is a person in their fifties or sixties with breast cancer. What was sequenced was normal breast tissue next to the tumor. The chain has TRBV19 and TRBJ1-5; TRBD1 might be the D (5 bases). CDR3 sequence (DNA): TGTGCCAGTAGTGGACCCGGGATGGGGCTCTATAATTCCAATCAGCCCCAGCATTTT. Its translation is CASSGPGMGLYNSNQPQHF.